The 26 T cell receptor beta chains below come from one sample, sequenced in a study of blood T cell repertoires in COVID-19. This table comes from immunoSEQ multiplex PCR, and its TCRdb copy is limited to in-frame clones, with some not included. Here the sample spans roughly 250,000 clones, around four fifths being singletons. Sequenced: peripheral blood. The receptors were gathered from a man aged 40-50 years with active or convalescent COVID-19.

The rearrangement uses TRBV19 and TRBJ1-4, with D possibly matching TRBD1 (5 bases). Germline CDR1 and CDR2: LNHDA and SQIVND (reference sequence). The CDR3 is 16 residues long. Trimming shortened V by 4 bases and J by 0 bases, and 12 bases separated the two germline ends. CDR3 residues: CASSTGTGTTNEKLFF. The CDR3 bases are TGTGCCAGTAGTACCGGCACAGGTACAACTAATGAAAAACTGTTTTTT.

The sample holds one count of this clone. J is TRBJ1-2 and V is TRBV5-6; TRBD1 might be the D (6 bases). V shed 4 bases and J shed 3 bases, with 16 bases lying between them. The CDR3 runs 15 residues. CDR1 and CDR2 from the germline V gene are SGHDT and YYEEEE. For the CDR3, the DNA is TGTGCCAGCAGCGGAACAGGGATGGGGGACTATGGCTACACCTTC. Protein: CASSGTGMGDYGYTF.

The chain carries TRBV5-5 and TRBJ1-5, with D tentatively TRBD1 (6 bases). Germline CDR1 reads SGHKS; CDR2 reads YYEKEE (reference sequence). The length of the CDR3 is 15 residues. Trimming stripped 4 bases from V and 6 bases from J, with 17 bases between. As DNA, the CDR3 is TGTGCCAGCAGCGGGGGGGGCACAGTGGTTCAGCCCCAGCATTTT. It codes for CASSGGGTVVQPQHF.

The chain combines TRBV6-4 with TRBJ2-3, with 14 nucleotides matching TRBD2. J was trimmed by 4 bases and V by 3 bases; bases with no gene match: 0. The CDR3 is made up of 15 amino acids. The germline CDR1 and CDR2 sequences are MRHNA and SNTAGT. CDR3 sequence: CASSEGLAGADTQYF. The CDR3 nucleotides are TGTGCCAGCAGTGAGGGACTAGCGGGAGCAGATACGCAGTATTTT.

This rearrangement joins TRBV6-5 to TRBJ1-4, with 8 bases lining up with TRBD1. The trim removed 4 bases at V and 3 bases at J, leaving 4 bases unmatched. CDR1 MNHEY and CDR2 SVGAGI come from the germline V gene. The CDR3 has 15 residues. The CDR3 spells CASSSTGGANEKLFF. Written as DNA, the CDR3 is TGTGCCAGCAGTTCCACAGGGGGGGCTAATGAAAAACTGTTTTTT.

CDR3 DNA sequence: TGTGCCAGCAGCGGGACAGGGGGAGATACGCAGTATTTT. Encoded protein: CASSGTGGDTQYF. This chain joins TRBV9 and TRBJ2-3, with 10 bases matching TRBD1. Germline values: CDR1 SGDLS, CDR2 YYNGEE. The V segment lost 3 bases and the J segment 5 bases; nucleotides outside the gene matches: 0. The CDR3 runs 13 residues.

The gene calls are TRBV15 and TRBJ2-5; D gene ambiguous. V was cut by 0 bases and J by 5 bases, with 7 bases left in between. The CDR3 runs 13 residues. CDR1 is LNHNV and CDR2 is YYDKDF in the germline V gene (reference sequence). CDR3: CATSRDRLETQYF. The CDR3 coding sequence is TGTGCCACCAGCAGAGACAGGCTCGAGACCCAGTACTTC. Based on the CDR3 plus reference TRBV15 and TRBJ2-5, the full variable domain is DAMVIQNPRYQVTQFGKPVTLSCSQTLNHNVMYWYQQKSSQAPKLLFHYYDKDFNNEADTPDNFQSRRPNTSFCFLDIRSPGLGDTAMYLCATSRDRLETQYFGPGTRLLVL.

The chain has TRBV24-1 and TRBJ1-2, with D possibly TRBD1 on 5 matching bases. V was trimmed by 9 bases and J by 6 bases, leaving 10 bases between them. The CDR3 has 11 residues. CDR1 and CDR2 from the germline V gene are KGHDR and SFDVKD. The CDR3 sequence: CATLGADGYTF. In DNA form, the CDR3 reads TGTGCCACCTTAGGGGCGGATGGCTACACCTTC.

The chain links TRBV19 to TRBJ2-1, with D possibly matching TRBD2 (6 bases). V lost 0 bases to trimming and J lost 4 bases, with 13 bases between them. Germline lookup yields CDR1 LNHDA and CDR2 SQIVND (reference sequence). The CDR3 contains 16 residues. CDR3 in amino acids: CASSIDSAGRYNEQFF. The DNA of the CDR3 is TGTGCCAGTAGTATAGATTCGGCGGGAAGGTACAATGAGCAGTTCTTC.

This chain's CDR3 is CASSLHTEGTLYGYTF. DNA of the CDR3: TGTGCCAGCAGCCTTCATACGGAAGGGACTCTCTATGGCTACACCTTC. This chain joins TRBV12-1 and TRBJ1-2. TRBV12-1 is a listed pseudogene. This CDR3 has 16 amino acids.

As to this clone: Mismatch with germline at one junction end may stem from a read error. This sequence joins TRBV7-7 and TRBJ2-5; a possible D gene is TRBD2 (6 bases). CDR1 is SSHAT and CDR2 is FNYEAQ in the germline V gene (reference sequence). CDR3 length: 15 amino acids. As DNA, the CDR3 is TGTGCTAGCAGCTTGGGCGGGACTTCACAAGAGACCCAGTACTTC. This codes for CASSLGGTSQETQYF.

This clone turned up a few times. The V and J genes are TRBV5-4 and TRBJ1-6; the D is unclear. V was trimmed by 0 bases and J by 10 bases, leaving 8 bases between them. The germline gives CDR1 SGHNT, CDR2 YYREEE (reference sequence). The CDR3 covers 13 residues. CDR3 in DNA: TGTGCCAGCAGCTTGGGGGGAGACTCACCCCTCCACTTT. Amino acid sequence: CASSLGGDSPLHF. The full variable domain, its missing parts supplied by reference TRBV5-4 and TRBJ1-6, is ETGVTQSPTHLIKTRGQQVTLRCSSQSGHNTVSWYQQALGQGPQFIFQYYREEENGRGNFPPRFSGLQFPNYSSELNVNALELDDSALYLCASSLGGDSPLHFGNGTRLTVT.

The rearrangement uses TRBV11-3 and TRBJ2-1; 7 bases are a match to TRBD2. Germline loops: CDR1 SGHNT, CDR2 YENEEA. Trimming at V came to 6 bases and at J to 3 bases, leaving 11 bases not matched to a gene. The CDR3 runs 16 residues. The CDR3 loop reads CASSLTLALHYNEQFF. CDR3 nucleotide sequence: TGTGCCAGCAGTTTGACACTAGCGCTTCACTACAATGAGCAGTTCTTC.

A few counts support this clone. The CDR3 region is CASSHSNPSGANVLTF. CDR3 DNA: TGCGCCAGCAGCCACTCCAATCCCTCTGGGGCCAACGTCCTGACTTTC. The chain couples TRBV5-1 to TRBJ2-6, with D unclear. CDR3 length equals 16 residues. Germline V lookup: CDR1 SGHRS, CDR2 YFSETQ. V was shortened by 4 bases and J by 0 bases, with 11 bases between the two germline ends. The whole variable domain, filled in from reference TRBV5-1 and TRBJ2-6, reads KAGVTQTPRYLIKTRGQQVTLSCSPISGHRSVSWYQQTPGQGLQFLFEYFSETQRNKGNFPGRFSGRQFSNSRSEMNVSTLELGDSALYLCASSHSNPSGANVLTFGAGSRLTVL.

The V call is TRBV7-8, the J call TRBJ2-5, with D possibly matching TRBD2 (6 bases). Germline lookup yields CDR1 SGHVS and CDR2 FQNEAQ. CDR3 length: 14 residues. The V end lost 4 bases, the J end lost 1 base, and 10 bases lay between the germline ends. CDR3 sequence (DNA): TGTGCCAGCAGCTCCCAGACTAGCCAAGAGACCCAGTACTTC. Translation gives CASSSQTSQETQYF.

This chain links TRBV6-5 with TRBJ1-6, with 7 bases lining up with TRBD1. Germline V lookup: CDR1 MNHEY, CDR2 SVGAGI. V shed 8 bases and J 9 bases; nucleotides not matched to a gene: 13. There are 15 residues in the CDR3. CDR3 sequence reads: CASGRGQADGSPLHF. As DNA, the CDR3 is TGTGCCAGCGGTAGAGGACAGGCCGATGGTTCACCCCTCCACTTT.

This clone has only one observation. The CDR3 region has the DNA TGTGCCAGCAGCTCTCTCGGACAGGAGCAGTACTTC. As protein: CASSSLGQEQYF. The chain recombines TRBV7-8 with TRBJ2-7, with a weak D call TRBD1 (6 bases). Germline CDR1 and CDR2: SGHVS and FQNEAQ. This CDR3 comprises 12 residues. The V end lost 4 bases, the J end lost 7 bases, and 11 bases lay between the germline ends.

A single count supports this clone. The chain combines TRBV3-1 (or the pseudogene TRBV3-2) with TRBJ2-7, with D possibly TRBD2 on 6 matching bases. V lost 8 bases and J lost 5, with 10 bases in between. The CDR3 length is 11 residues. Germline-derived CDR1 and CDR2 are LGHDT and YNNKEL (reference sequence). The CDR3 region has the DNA TGTGCCAGCGCGGGGCTGGACGAGCAGTACTTC. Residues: CASAGLDEQYF.

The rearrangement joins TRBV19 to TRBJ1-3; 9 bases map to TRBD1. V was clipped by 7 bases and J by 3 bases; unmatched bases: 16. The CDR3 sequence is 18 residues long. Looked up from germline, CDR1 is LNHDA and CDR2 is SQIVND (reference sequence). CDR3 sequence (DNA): TGTGCCAGTACCATCCTGGGACAGGGACTAGGGAATGGAAACACCATATATTTT. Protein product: CASTILGQGLGNGNTIYF.

The DNA of the CDR3 is TGTGCCTGGACGGGACGCCGGGACAGTAACTATGGCTACACCTTC. It yields the protein CAWTGRRDSNYGYTF. The V and J genes are TRBV30 and TRBJ1-2; 7 bases are shared with TRBD1. V shed 4 bases and J 1 base; nucleotides not matched to a gene: 9. This CDR3 contains 15 residues. The germline CDR1 and CDR2 sequences are GTSNPN and SVGIG (reference sequence).

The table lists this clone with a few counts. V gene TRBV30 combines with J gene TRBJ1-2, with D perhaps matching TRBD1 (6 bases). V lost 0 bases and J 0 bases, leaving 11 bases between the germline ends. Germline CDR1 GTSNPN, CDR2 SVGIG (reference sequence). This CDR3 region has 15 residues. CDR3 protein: CAWSVRGGTNYGYTF. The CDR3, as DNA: TGTGCCTGGAGTGTAAGGGGGGGAACTAACTATGGCTACACCTTC.

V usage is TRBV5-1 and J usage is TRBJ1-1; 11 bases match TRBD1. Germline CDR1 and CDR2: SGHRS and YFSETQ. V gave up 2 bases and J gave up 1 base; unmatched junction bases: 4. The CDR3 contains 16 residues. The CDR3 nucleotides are TGCGCCAGCAGCTTACGAGGACAGGGGGCGAACACTGAAGCTTTCTTT. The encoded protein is CASSLRGQGANTEAFF.

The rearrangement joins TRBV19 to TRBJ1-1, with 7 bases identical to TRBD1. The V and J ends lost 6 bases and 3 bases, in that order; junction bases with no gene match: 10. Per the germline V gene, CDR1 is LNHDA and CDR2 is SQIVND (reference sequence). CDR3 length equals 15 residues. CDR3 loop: CASSPGGQRDTEAFF. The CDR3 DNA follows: TGTGCCAGTAGCCCAGGGGGGCAGAGGGACACTGAAGCTTTCTTT.

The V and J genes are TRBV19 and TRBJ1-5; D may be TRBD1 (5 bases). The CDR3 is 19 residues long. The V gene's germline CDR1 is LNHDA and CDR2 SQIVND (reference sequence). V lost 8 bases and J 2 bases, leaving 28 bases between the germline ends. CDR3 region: CASRSKGLWGQGGNQPQHF. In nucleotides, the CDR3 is TGTGCCAGTCGGAGTAAGGGGTTGTGGGGCCAAGGGGGCAATCAGCCCCAGCATTTT.

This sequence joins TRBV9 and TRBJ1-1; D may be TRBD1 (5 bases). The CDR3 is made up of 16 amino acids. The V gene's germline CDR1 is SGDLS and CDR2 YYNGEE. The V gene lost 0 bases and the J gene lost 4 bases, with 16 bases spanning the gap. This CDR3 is CASSVGVGQISTEAFF. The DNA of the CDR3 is TGTGCCAGCAGCGTAGGGGTGGGGCAGATTAGCACTGAAGCTTTCTTT.

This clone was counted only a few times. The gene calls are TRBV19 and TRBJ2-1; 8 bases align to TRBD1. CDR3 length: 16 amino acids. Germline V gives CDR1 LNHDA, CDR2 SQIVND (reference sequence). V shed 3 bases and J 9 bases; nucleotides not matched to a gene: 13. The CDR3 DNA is TGTGCCAGTAGTATTGGGACAGGAGGGACCCTACTTGAGCAGTTCTTC. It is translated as CASSIGTGGTLLEQFF.